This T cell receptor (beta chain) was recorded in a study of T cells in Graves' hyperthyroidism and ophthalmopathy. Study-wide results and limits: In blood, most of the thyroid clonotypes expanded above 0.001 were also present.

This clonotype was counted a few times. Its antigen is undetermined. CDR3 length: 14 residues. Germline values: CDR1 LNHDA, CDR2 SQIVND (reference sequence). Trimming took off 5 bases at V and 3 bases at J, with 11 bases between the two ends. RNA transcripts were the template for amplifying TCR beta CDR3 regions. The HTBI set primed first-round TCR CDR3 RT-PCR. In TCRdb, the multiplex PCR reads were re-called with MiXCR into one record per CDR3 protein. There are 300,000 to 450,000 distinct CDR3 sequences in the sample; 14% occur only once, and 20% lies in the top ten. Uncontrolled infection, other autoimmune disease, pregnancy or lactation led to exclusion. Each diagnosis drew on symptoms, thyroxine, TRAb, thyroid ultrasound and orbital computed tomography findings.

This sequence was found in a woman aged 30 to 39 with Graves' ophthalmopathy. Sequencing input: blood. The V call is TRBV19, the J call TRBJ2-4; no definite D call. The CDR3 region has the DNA TGTGCCAGTAGTGCACCTATGGGCAAAAACATTCAGTACTTC. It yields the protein CASSAPMGKNIQYF. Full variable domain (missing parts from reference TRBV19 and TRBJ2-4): DGGITQSPKYLFRKEGQNVTLSCEQNLNHDAMYWYRQDPGQGLRLIYYSQIVNDFQKGDIAEGYSVSREKKESFPLTVTSAQKNPTAFYLCASSAPMGKNIQYFGAGTRLSVL.